The 18 T cell receptor beta chains in this list originate from one sample, sequenced in a study of blood T cell repertoires in COVID-19. Data came from immunoSEQ multiplex PCR; TCRdb stores just in-frame clones and leaves some out. The sample consists of 200,000 or so clones, around 86% of them appearing once. Sequenced input: PBMCs or T cells enriched from blood (not recorded which). These receptors all come from a woman aged 40 to 49 with acute COVID-19.

In the case of this clone: Within the sample, other DNA sequences also encode this same CDR3. Written as DNA, the CDR3 is TGTGCCAGCTCACCGGGACAGGCTCGGGGCTACACCTTC. Encoded protein: CASSPGQARGYTF. The V and J genes are TRBV18 and TRBJ1-2; 8 nucleotides agree with TRBD1. Germline V gene lookup returns CDR1 KGHSH and CDR2 LQKENI. V lost 3 bases and J lost 8; bases outside the gene matches: 5. This CDR3 is built from 13 residues. Using reference TRBV18 and TRBJ1-2 for the parts outside the CDR3, the full variable domain is NAGVMQNPRHLVRRRGQEARLRCSPMKGHSHVYWYRQLPEEGLKFMVYLQKENIIDESGMPKERFSAEFPKEGPSILRIQQVVRGDSAAYFCASSPGQARGYTFGSGTRLTVV.

The V call is TRBV29-1, the J call TRBJ2-3, with TRBD1 matching over 9 bases. The CDR3 loop spans 18 amino acids. The junction had 13 bases not matched to a gene; V was cut back by 3 bases and J by 0 bases. The germline V gene has CDR1 SQVTM and CDR2 ANQGSEA. CDR3 bases: TGCAGCGTTGAGGGGATCTCGGGACAGGGCTTTAGCACAGATACGCAGTATTTT. It codes for CSVEGISGQGFSTDTQYF.

The gene calls are TRBV7-3 and TRBJ1-2, with 10 bases aligning to TRBD1. V lost 0 bases and J lost 0; bases outside the gene matches: 16. The germline CDR1 and CDR2 sequences are SGHTA and FQGTGA. The CDR3 spans 21 residues. In DNA, the CDR3 is TGTGCCAGCAGCTTAACCGGTGACAGGGGGCCTGCCTACTTGTCTAACTATGGCTACACCTTC. Protein product: CASSLTGDRGPAYLSNYGYTF.

This rearrangement joins TRBV3-1 (or the pseudogene TRBV3-2) to TRBJ2-4; 12 nucleotides match TRBD2. V shed 0 bases, J shed 0 bases, and the junction held 3 bases outside the gene matches. CDR3 size: 18 residues. CDR1 and CDR2 from the germline V gene are LGHDT and YNNKEL (reference sequence). CDR3 region: CASSQELAGGGAKNIQYF. CDR3 nucleotide sequence: TGTGCCAGCAGCCAAGAACTAGCGGGGGGAGGAGCCAAAAACATTCAGTACTTC.

This clone is a singleton in its sample. J is TRBJ1-2 and V is TRBV5-4; no firm D call. Trimming removed 4 bases at V and 2 bases at J, with 9 bases between. The CDR3 spans 13 residues. Looked up from germline, CDR1 is SGHNT and CDR2 is YYREEE (reference sequence). CDR3 sequence (DNA): TGTGCCAGCAGCGCAAAACAAAACTATGGCTACACCTTC. Its translation: CASSAKQNYGYTF.

The chain links TRBV11-2 to TRBJ2-1, with D possibly being TRBD1 (6 bases). Germline values: CDR1 SGHAT, CDR2 FQNNGV. This CDR3 has 14 amino acids. Trimming took off 5 bases at V and 7 bases at J, with 15 bases between the two ends. DNA of the CDR3: TGTGCCAGCAGCCCTTGGACAGTCGGAAATGAGCAGTTCTTC. Its translation is CASSPWTVGNEQFF.

In its sample, this clone was seen once. V is TRBV15 and J is TRBJ1-2, with TRBD1 identical over 9 bases. CDR1 and CDR2 (germline): LNHNV, YYDKDF (reference sequence). CDR3 size: 15 residues. V was clipped by 6 bases and J by 2 bases; unmatched bases: 7. The CDR3 region has the DNA TGTGCCACCAGAGGAAACAGGGGGCAGAACTATGGCTACACCTTC. Its translation is CATRGNRGQNYGYTF.

V and J are TRBV5-5 and TRBJ1-1, with no clear D. The CDR3 contains 12 residues. V lost 4 bases and J 10 bases, leaving 14 bases between the germline ends. CDR1 and CDR2 from the germline V gene are SGHKS and YYEKEE (reference sequence). Here the CDR3 DNA reads TGTGCCAGCAGCCCCCGGGAGTTTTCAGCTTTCTTT. This sequence encodes CASSPREFSAFF.

The rearrangement uses TRBV27 and TRBJ2-2, with TRBD2 identical over 12 bases. This CDR3 is 16 amino acids long. The V segment lost 2 bases and the J segment 4 bases; nucleotides outside the gene matches: 2. Germline V gene data show CDR1 as MNHEY and CDR2 as SMNVEV (reference sequence). For the CDR3, the DNA is TGTGCCAGCAGTTTAGGACTAGCGGGACTCACCGGGGAGCTGTTTTTT. Protein sequence: CASSLGLAGLTGELFF.

The chain couples TRBV7-8 to TRBJ2-2; possibly TRBD2 for D (5 bases). The CDR3 contains 15 residues. The V gene lost 2 bases and the J gene lost 3 bases, with 10 bases spanning the gap. Germline loops: CDR1 SGHVS, CDR2 FQNEAQ. The CDR3 DNA follows: TGTGCCAGCAGCTTAAATGAGGACTACACCGGGGAGCTGTTTTTT. This encodes CASSLNEDYTGELFF.

The CDR3 sequence is CASSLMTGDQPQHF. The CDR3 DNA follows: TGTGCCAGCAGCTTAATGACGGGGGATCAGCCCCAGCATTTT. The chain couples TRBV13 to TRBJ1-5, with D possibly being TRBD1 (5 bases). V gave up 2 bases and J gave up 5 bases, with 10 bases separating them. The CDR3 has 14 residues. Germline CDR1 reads PRHDT; CDR2 reads FYEKMQ (reference sequence).

This clone is a singleton in its sample. This chain links TRBV2 with TRBJ1-2; 7 bases match TRBD1. V was clipped by 6 bases and J by 6 bases; unmatched bases: 19. The CDR3 contains 17 residues. Germline loops: CDR1 SNHLY, CDR2 FYNNEI. Here the CDR3 reads CASRAFGRGPRIHGYTF. The CDR3 DNA reads TGTGCCAGCAGAGCCTTCGGGAGGGGGCCAAGAATTCATGGCTACACCTTC.

The chain employs TRBV7-6 and TRBJ2-6, with 7 bases that match TRBD1. Looked up from germline, CDR1 is SGHVS and CDR2 is FNYEAQ. With 5 bases clipped from V and 1 base from J, the junction kept 2 bases outside the gene matches. CDR3 length: 15 residues. This CDR3 reads CASSPGGSGANVLTF. CDR3 bases: TGTGCCAGCAGCCCAGGGGGATCTGGGGCCAACGTCCTGACTTTC. Full variable domain (missing parts from reference TRBV7-6 and TRBJ2-6): GAGVSQSPRYKVTKRGQDVALRCDPISGHVSLYWYRQALGQGPEFLTYFNYEAQQDKSGLPNDRFSAERPEGSISTLTIQRTEQRDSAMYRCASSPGGSGANVLTFGAGSRLTVL.

The V and J genes are TRBV7-8 and TRBJ1-1; 10 positions match TRBD1. CDR1 is SGHVS and CDR2 is FQNEAQ in the germline V gene. The ends lost 4 bases at V and 3 bases at J; junction bases unmatched: 20. CDR3 length equals 20 residues. The CDR3, as DNA: TGTGCCAGCAGCTCACCCCTCCAGGGTGACAGGGGGCGTGTTGACACTGAAGCTTTCTTT. Protein product: CASSSPLQGDRGRVDTEAFF.

The rearrangement joins TRBV29-1 to TRBJ1-1; TRBD1 is a possible D gene (5 bases). V lost 4 bases and J 4 bases, leaving 10 bases between the germline ends. This CDR3 spans 12 amino acids. CDR1 is SQVTM, CDR2 ANQGSEA, per germline. The CDR3 reads CSVGGLTTEAFF. The CDR3 region has the DNA TGCAGCGTTGGGGGACTGACCACTGAAGCTTTCTTT. The complete variable domain, with remaining parts taken from reference TRBV29-1 and TRBJ1-1, reads SAVISQKPSRDICQRGTSLTIQCQVDSQVTMMFWYRQQPGQSLTLIATANQGSEATYESGFVIDKFPISRPNLTFSTLTVSNMSPEDSSIYLCSVGGLTTEAFFGQGTRLTVV.

This clone was detected only a few times. This chain's CDR3 is CASSADLYVYEQYF. In nucleotides, the CDR3 is TGTGCCAGTAGTGCTGACTTATATGTCTACGAGCAGTACTTC. V and J are TRBV19 and TRBJ2-7; D gene unclear. V was trimmed by 5 bases and J by 3 bases, leaving 14 bases between them. CDR3 length equals 14 residues. Germline lookup yields CDR1 LNHDA and CDR2 SQIVND (reference sequence).

This chain uses TRBV29-1 with TRBJ1-1, with D tentatively TRBD1 (6 bases). This CDR3 contains 13 residues. V was trimmed by 7 bases and J by 6 bases, leaving 18 bases between them. In germline, CDR1 is SQVTM, CDR2 ANQGSEA. The CDR3 is CSAKRQGIPEAFF. CDR3 nucleotides: TGCAGCGCCAAGCGTCAGGGGATTCCTGAAGCTTTCTTT.

V gene TRBV4-1 combines with J gene TRBJ2-5; 8 bases are shared with TRBD1. With V trimmed by 1 base and J by 2 bases, 6 bases remained unmatched. The CDR3 spans 16 residues. Germline V gene sequence: CDR1 MGHRA, CDR2 YSYEKL. The CDR3 region is CASSQGPRDRQETQYF. The DNA of the CDR3 is TGCGCCAGCAGCCAAGGCCCCCGGGACAGGCAAGAGACCCAGTACTTC.